The clone carrying this T cell receptor beta chain was detected only a few times. PCR employed 60 Vbeta and 13 Jbeta primers. The data were produced by immunoSEQ multiplex PCR, yet TCRdb's version contains in-frame clones alone and is incomplete. This sample has tens of thousands of clones, with around 8% found just once. The record originates from a study of cytomegalovirus exposure and HLA in healthy donors. Germline assignment: CDR1 LNHDA and CDR2 SQIVND (reference sequence). CDR3 length equals 14 residues. Sample: PBMCs. The sequence derives from a man between 50 and 59 years old in good health and CMV-seronegative. This chain joins TRBV19 and TRBJ2-5; 8 bases match TRBD1. The J call is in doubt because the DNA end fits TRBJ2-7 better. DNA for the CDR3: TGTGCCAGTAGCCCGGGACAGGAACCCTACGAGCAGTACTTC. Translated: CASSPGQEPYEQYF.